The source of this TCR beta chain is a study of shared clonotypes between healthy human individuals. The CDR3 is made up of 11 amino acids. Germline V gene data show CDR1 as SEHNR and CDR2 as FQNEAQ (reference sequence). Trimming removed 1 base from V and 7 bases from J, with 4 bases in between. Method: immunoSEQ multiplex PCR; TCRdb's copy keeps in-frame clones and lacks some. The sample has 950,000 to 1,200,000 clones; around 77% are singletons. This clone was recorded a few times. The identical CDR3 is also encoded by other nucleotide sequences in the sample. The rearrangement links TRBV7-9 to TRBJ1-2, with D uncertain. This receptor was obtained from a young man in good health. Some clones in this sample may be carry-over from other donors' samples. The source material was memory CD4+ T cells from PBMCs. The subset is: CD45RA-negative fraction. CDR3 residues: CASSLGGGYTF. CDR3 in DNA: TGTGCCAGCAGCTTAGGGGGTGGCTACACCTTC.